A selection of T cell receptor beta chains follows, all from one sample in a study of cytomegalovirus exposure and HLA in healthy donors. Repertoires were generated with immunoSEQ multiplex PCR, while TCRdb's copy carries only in-frame clones and drops some. The data hold about 120,000 clones, with less than 65% observed a single time. Sequencing input: PBMCs. These TCRs come from a man in his forties in good health and CMV-seropositive. Each CDR3 is given with its conserved first and last residue. D genes are given only for firm matches. Clone size, where shown, is once, few, many, or a class for clones that have expanded.

V gene	clone size	D gene	J gene	CDR3 DNA	CDR3 protein
TRBV11-2	.	.	TRBJ1-1	TGTGCCAGTGGGGGCGGGGGGACGTCAAACACTGAAGCTTTCTTT	CASGGGGTSNTEAFF
TRBV7-9	.	.	TRBJ2-3	TGTGCCAGCAGCTCCGGAGGGGCGGGACTCACAGATACGCAGTATTTT	CASSSGGAGLTDTQYF
TRBV6-5	once	.	TRBJ1-2	TGTGCCAGCAGTTACTCGGAGGCCTTCTATGGCTACACCTTC	CASSYSEAFYGYTF
TRBV11-2	.	.	TRBJ1-2	TGTGCCAGCAGCTTAGCCCGGGGGGCAGCATATGGCTACACCTTC	CASSLARGAAYGYTF
TRBV2	.	TRBD1	TRBJ1-2	TGTGCCAGCAGTGGCCCAGGGGGCGGCTACACCTTC	CASSGPGGGYTF
TRBV6-6	.	TRBD1	TRBJ2-7	TGTGCCAGCAGTCCCGACAGGGTGAGAACCTACGAGCAGTACTTC	CASSPDRVRTYEQYF
TRBV6-1	.	TRBD1	TRBJ1-4	TGTGCCAGCAGGGACAGGGGGCGAGGCGAAAAACTGTTTTTT	CASRDRGRGEKLFF
TRBV7-3	.	TRBD2	TRBJ2-7	TGTGCCAGCAGCTCAACCGGGACTAGTCTAACCCAGTACTTC	CASSSTGTSLTQYF
TRBV28	once	TRBD1	TRBJ1-2	TGTGCCAGCAGTTTCGACAGGGTTGGCTACACCTTC	CASSFDRVGYTF
TRBV25-1	.	.	TRBJ2-1	TGTGCCAGCCGTCAGGGGTGGGCAGGCTCCTACAATGAGCAGTTCTTC	CASRQGWAGSYNEQFF
TRBV7-2	.	TRBD1	TRBJ1-2	TGTGCCAGCAGCTCCGACGAGGGGGCTGGTGGCTACACCTTC	CASSSDEGAGGYTF
TRBV9	.	TRBD2	TRBJ2-5	TGTGCCAGCAGCGTAGGGTCTAGCGGGATCCAAGAGACCCAGTACTTC	CASSVGSSGIQETQYF
TRBV5-1	.	TRBD2	TRBJ2-5	TGCGCCAGCAGCTTGGGCGCAGGCGGGGGACGGGAGACCCAGTACTTC	CASSLGAGGGRETQYF
TRBV19	.	.	TRBJ1-4	TGTGCCAGTAGTATAGATCACCTCATCGGGAGTGAAAAACTGTTTTTT	CASSIDHLIGSEKLFF
TRBV11-2	.	.	TRBJ1-3	TGTGCCAGCAGCCCCGCCCGGAGGGGTAGCTCTGGAAACACCATATATTTT	CASSPARRGSSGNTIYF
TRBV5-1	once	.	TRBJ2-7	TGCGCCAGCAGCTTGTATCCGGGAGCAGACTACGAGCAGTACTTC	CASSLYPGADYEQYF
TRBV6-4	.	.	TRBJ2-2	TGTGCCAGCAGACGGGACTCCACCACCGGGGAGCTGTTTTTT	CASRRDSTTGELFF
TRBV30	once	TRBD1	TRBJ1-2	TGTGCCTGGACAACCCCCGGGACAGATATCGGCTACACCTTC	CAWTTPGTDIGYTF
TRBV28	.	TRBD1	TRBJ2-5	TGTGCCAGCAGATCGGGACAGGGAGAGACCCAGTACTTC	CASRSGQGETQYF
TRBV7-9	.	.	TRBJ2-7	TGTGCCAGCAGCCTCTCAGGCTCCTACGAGCAGTACTTC	CASSLSGSYEQYF
TRBV18	.	TRBD2	TRBJ2-2	TGTGCCAGCTCAGGGCTAGCGGGTGCCACCGGGGAGCTGTTTTTT	CASSGLAGATGELFF
TRBV10-1	few	.	TRBJ2-1	TGCGCCAGCAGTGCCGGGGTTTTAAATGAGCAGTTCTTC	CASSAGVLNEQFF
TRBV2	.	TRBD1	TRBJ1-1	TGTGCCAGCAGTGGGACAGGGGCGGACACTGAAGCTTTCTTT	CASSGTGADTEAFF
TRBV6-1	once	TRBD2	TRBJ2-7	TGTGCCAGCAGTGCCTGGCGGGCGGGAGGGGCCTACGAGCAGTACTTC	CASSAWRAGGAYEQYF
TRBV11-1	once	.	TRBJ1-3	TGTGCCAGCGGAGTGAGCTCTGGAAACACCATATATTTT	CASGVSSGNTIYF
TRBV30	few	.	TRBJ2-1	TGTGCCTGGAGTGTAGGAGGGATGGGCGATGAGCAGTTCTTC	CAWSVGGMGDEQFF
TRBV7-2	.	.	TRBJ2-2	TGTGCCAGCAGCCAGGTCAGGATTAGCACCGGGGAGCTGTTTTTT	CASSQVRISTGELFF
TRBV27	.	.	TRBJ2-5	TGTGCCAGCAGTCCCTTATGGGGCGGGACGCCCAAGCGTCAAGAGACCCAGTACTTC	CASSPLWGGTPKRQETQYF
TRBV2	many	.	TRBJ1-1	TGTGCCAGCAGTGGGGGAGGGGGGGTGAACACTGAAGCTTTCTTT	CASSGGGGVNTEAFF
TRBV28	.	.	TRBJ2-7	TGTGCCAGCAGTTTGCCAGGATCCCCCTACGAGCAGTACTTC	CASSLPGSPYEQYF
TRBV5-6	.	TRBD2	TRBJ2-3	TGTGCCAGCAGCTTAGGACTAGCGGGAGGGACAGATACGCAGTATTTT	CASSLGLAGGTDTQYF
TRBV10-2	few	TRBD1	TRBJ2-7	TGCGCCAGCTACGGACAGGGGGCGGGCGAGCAGTACTTC	CASYGQGAGEQYF
TRBV7-2	few	TRBD2	TRBJ2-7	TGTGCCAGCAGCTCACTAGCGGGAGGCTACGAGCAGTACTTC	CASSSLAGGYEQYF
TRBV5-1	.	TRBD2	TRBJ2-5	TGCGCCAGCAGCTTGGTACTAGCGGGAGGGCGACAAGAGACCCAGTACTTC	CASSLVLAGGRQETQYF
TRBV6-6	few	TRBD1	TRBJ1-1	TGTGCCAGCAGTTACTTGGACAGGGGGCTCACTGAAGCTTTCTTT	CASSYLDRGLTEAFF
TRBV4-3	.	TRBD1	TRBJ2-1	TGCGCCAGCAGCCCCCGGACAGGGGCCTACAATGAGCAGTTCTTC	CASSPRTGAYNEQFF
TRBV6-6	.	TRBD2	TRBJ2-3	TGTGCCAGCAAGGGAGGGAGATCGACAGATACGCAGTATTTT	CASKGGRSTDTQYF
TRBV9	.	.	TRBJ2-1	TGTGCCAGCAGCGTAGGGAGCCCCTCCCCCCCCAATGAGCAGTTCTTC	CASSVGSPSPPNEQFF
TRBV10-3	.	TRBD1	TRBJ2-2	TGTGCCTTCTCGGTCGACAGGGGAGACACCGGGGAGCTGTTTTTT	CAFSVDRGDTGELFF
TRBV5-6	.	TRBD2	TRBJ2-5	TGTGCCAGCAGCTCGAGACGGGGACTAGCGTACCAAGAGACCCAGTACTTC	CASSSRRGLAYQETQYF
TRBV6-1	.	TRBD1	TRBJ1-2	TGTGCCAGCAGTGAAGTGGGACAGGGGGCCGGCTACACCTTC	CASSEVGQGAGYTF
TRBV18	few	.	TRBJ1-1	TGTGCCAGCGCGGGAGACAGGAACACTGAAGCTTTCTTT	CASAGDRNTEAFF
TRBV18	.	.	TRBJ1-1	TGTGCCAGCTCACCACCGTATGCAGGGCAGGCAGAAGCTTTCTTT	CASSPPYAGQAEAFF
TRBV5-4	.	TRBD2	TRBJ2-2	TGTGCCAGCAGCTTAGGACTAGCGACAACCGGGGAGCTGTTTTTT	CASSLGLATTGELFF
TRBV7-2	.	TRBD1	TRBJ2-5	TGTGCCAGCAGCTTACAGGGGGTCAAAGAGACCCAGTACTTC	CASSLQGVKETQYF
TRBV19	few	TRBD1	TRBJ2-7	TGTGCCAGTAGTATAGCAGGGACAGGGGGTGAAGAGCAGTACTTC	CASSIAGTGGEEQYF
TRBV5-1	few	.	TRBJ2-6	TGCGCCAGCAGCATTGGACACGGGGAGGCTGGGGCCAACGTCCTGACTTTC	CASSIGHGEAGANVLTF
TRBV5-1	.	.	TRBJ2-5	TGCGCCAGCAGCTTGTCCCGGGCGGGGGAGACCCAGTACTTC	CASSLSRAGETQYF
TRBV5-4	.	.	TRBJ2-5	TGTGCCAGCAGCTTGAAACTGCAAGAGACCCAGTACTTC	CASSLKLQETQYF
TRBV30	once	.	TRBJ2-5	TGTGCCTGGAGTGTACAGGGAGGGCGAGAGACCCAGTACTTC	CAWSVQGGRETQYF